The subject of this entry is one TCR beta chain. Sequencing used immunoSEQ multiplex PCR; TCRdb keeps in-frame clones, though not all of them. The profile covers 200,000 to 250,000 clones, with around 89% appearing a single time and 4% to 5.5% taken by the ten largest. The source of the sample is a study of blood T cell repertoires in COVID-19. Study as a whole: Acute and convalescent COVID-19 specimens originated in the United States, Italy and Spain.

Germline V gene sequence: CDR1 KGHSH, CDR2 LQKENI. The trim removed 3 bases at V and 7 bases at J, leaving 6 bases unmatched. The CDR3 is made up of 16 amino acids. The material sequenced was peripheral blood. The V call is TRBV18, the J call TRBJ1-6, with 10 bases fitting TRBD1. The sequence derives from a woman between 35 and 50 years old with acute or convalescent COVID-19. The CDR3 DNA sequence: TGTGCCAGCTCACCGACAGGGGGCGAACAAAATTCACCCCTCCACTTT. It translates to CASSPTGGEQNSPLHF.